Below, 13 T cell receptor beta chains from the same sample are listed, as sequenced in a study of blood T cell repertoires in COVID-19. Profiling relied on immunoSEQ multiplex PCR, and the TCRdb table lists in-frame clones only, not all of them. The sample holds roughly 290,000 clones, about 86% seen once. The sequenced sample consisted of peripheral blood. Source of these receptors: a person between 65 and 79 years old with COVID-19, enrolled during active disease.

The rearrangement links TRBV10-2 to TRBJ1-5, with TRBD1 as a possible D gene (6 bases). From germline, CDR1 is WSHSY and CDR2 SAAADI. CDR3 size: 15 residues. The V and J ends lost 6 bases and 0 bases respectively, with 12 bases between them. This chain's CDR3 is CASRLAGASNQPQHF. CDR3 nucleotide sequence: TGCGCCAGCAGGTTGGCAGGGGCTAGCAATCAGCCCCAGCATTTT.

V is TRBV29-1 and J is TRBJ2-3, with D possibly being TRBD1 (5 bases). The CDR3 runs 15 residues. Germline CDR1 and CDR2: SQVTM and ANQGSEA. V was clipped by 7 bases and J by 2 bases, with 19 bases between them. DNA of the CDR3: TGCAGCGCCACCATCTGGGGCAAACTCACAGATACGCAGTATTTT. It encodes CSATIWGKLTDTQYF.

This chain uses TRBV14 with TRBJ1-2; D gene uncertain. Germline V gene sequence: CDR1 SGHDN, CDR2 FVKESK. The V gene lost 4 bases and the J gene lost 7 bases, with 13 bases spanning the gap. CDR3 length: 13 amino acids. The CDR3 region has the DNA TGTGCCAGCAGCCCCAAGTTAGGAGGTGGCTACACCTTC. Protein sequence: CASSPKLGGGYTF.

The chain employs TRBV5-8 and TRBJ2-7; no clear D. The V and J ends lost 0 bases and 2 bases respectively, with 9 bases between them. The CDR3 length is 14 residues. CDR1 and CDR2 from the germline V gene are SGHTS and YDEGEE. CDR3 amino acids: CASSLAPGTYEQYF. Written as DNA, the CDR3 is TGTGCCAGCAGCTTGGCCCCAGGTACCTACGAGCAGTACTTC. Using reference TRBV5-8 and TRBJ2-7 for the parts outside the CDR3, the full variable domain is EAGVTQSPTHLIKTRGQQATLRCSPISGHTSVYWYQQALGLGLQFLLWYDEGEERNRGNFPPRFSGRQFPNYSSELNVNALELEDSALYLCASSLAPGTYEQYFGPGTRLTVT.

Written as DNA, the CDR3 is TGTGCCAGCAGTTACCCGGAGCGGTATCTCTACGAGCAGTACTTC. Translation: CASSYPERYLYEQYF. The gene calls are TRBV6-2 or TRBV6-3 and TRBJ2-7, with D perhaps TRBD2 (5 bases). V dropped 2 bases and J dropped 3 bases, with 14 bases sitting between them. The CDR3 sequence is 15 residues long. Germline V gives CDR1 MNHEY, CDR2 SVGEGT.

The J gene is TRBJ1-4, the V gene TRBV12-3 or TRBV12-4; D might be TRBD1 (5 bases). V lost 6 bases, J lost 8 bases, and 13 bases lay in between. The CDR3 has 13 residues. CDR3 loop: CASSSGTNEKLFF. CDR3 DNA: TGTGCCAGCAGCAGCGGGACGAACGAAAAACTGTTTTTT.

V is TRBV7-9 and J is TRBJ1-4; D remains ambiguous. The germline gives CDR1 SEHNR, CDR2 FQNEAQ (reference sequence). V was clipped by 3 bases and J by 3 bases, with 11 bases between them. The CDR3 spans 15 residues. CDR3 sequence: CASSFFGQANEKLFF. CDR3 nucleotides: TGTGCCAGCAGCTTTTTTGGGCAGGCTAATGAAAAACTGTTTTTT.

J is TRBJ2-3 and V is TRBV7-9; 11 bases map to TRBD2. Germline-derived CDR1 and CDR2 are SEHNR and FQNEAQ (reference sequence). V lost 4 bases, J lost 2 bases, and 11 bases stayed unmatched. This CDR3 is 18 amino acids long. Here the CDR3 reads CASSSSPTTSGNTDTQYF. The DNA of the CDR3 is TGTGCCAGCAGCTCTTCCCCAACGACTAGCGGGAACACAGATACGCAGTATTTT.

V and J are TRBV28 and TRBJ1-2; D may be TRBD1 (6 bases). This CDR3 has 15 residues. V lost 3 bases, J lost 7 bases, and 18 bases lay in between. Germline-derived CDR1 and CDR2 are MDHEN and SYDVKM. The CDR3: CASSFRGARVAGYTF. As DNA, the CDR3 is TGTGCCAGCAGTTTTCGGGGGGCGCGCGTCGCTGGCTACACCTTC.

In its sample, this clone was seen once. J is TRBJ1-1 and V is TRBV6-5, with 10 positions matching TRBD1. The CDR3 sequence is 15 residues long. V shed 8 bases and J 1 base; nucleotides not matched to a gene: 7. The germline V gene encodes CDR1 MNHEY and CDR2 SVGAGI. This CDR3 is CASSDRGQKNTEAFF. The DNA of the CDR3 is TGTGCCAGCTCCGACAGGGGGCAAAAGAACACTGAAGCTTTCTTT.

This clone has just one count. V gene TRBV7-2 combines with J gene TRBJ2-7, with D possibly TRBD2 on 6 matching bases. V shed 4 bases and J shed 3 bases, with 13 bases lying between them. The germline V gene encodes CDR1 SGHTA and CDR2 FQGNSA. This CDR3 contains 14 residues. CDR3 region: CASSWGLNNYEQYF. For the CDR3, the DNA is TGTGCCAGCAGCTGGGGACTTAATAACTACGAGCAGTACTTC.

This chain uses TRBV6-5 with TRBJ2-1; TRBD2 matches 7 bases. Germline V lookup: CDR1 MNHEY, CDR2 SVGAGI. The CDR3 length is 13 residues. V shed 6 bases and J 4 bases; nucleotides not matched to a gene: 3. CDR3 residues: CASRGGGYNEQFF. The CDR3 DNA sequence: TGTGCCAGCAGGGGCGGGGGTTACAATGAGCAGTTCTTC.

This sequence joins TRBV1 and TRBJ1-2; the table's D gene call, TRBD1, was not cross checked with the DNA. TRBV1 is an annotated pseudogene. The CDR3 has 17 residues. The CDR3 DNA follows: TGCACCAGCAGCCAAGATTATGGGGCTACAGGGGGCTTTGGCTACACCTTC. This gives the protein CTSSQDYGATGGFGYTF.